This TCR beta chain was recovered during a study of shared clonotypes between healthy human individuals. Study-level findings and limits: As a rule, naive subsets had a larger estimated richness than memory subsets. Clonotype sharing among donors, it was expected, would be affected by sequencing depth.

A remark on this clone: Its antigen is currently unknown.

In the naive CD8 group, cells lacked CD45RO and were positively selected for CCR7, so terminally differentiated effector memory CD45RA+ cells were left out. Healthy and HIV-negative, the adult donors had no recent acute infections or vaccinations. Sorted-subset replicate PCR reactions contained roughly 190 ng DNA, corresponding to around 30,000 T cell genomes. Libraries were prepared by immunoSEQ multiplex PCR; TCRdb keeps only in-frame clonotypes and omits some of them. The sample yields about 2.1 million clones, roughly 93% seen once. The germline gives CDR1 LNHDA, CDR2 SQIVND (reference sequence). Trimming at V came to 6 bases and at J to 3 bases, leaving 10 bases not matched to a gene. The CDR3 loop spans 15 amino acids.

Input material: naive CD8+ T cells from PBMCs. The clonotype originates from a man aged 18-30 years in good health. Some clones in this sample may be carry-over from other donors' samples. The chain has TRBV19 and TRBJ2-7; 8 bases are shared with TRBD2. The CDR3 DNA reads TGTGCCAGTAGACAATTCAGCGGGAGTATCTACGAGCAGTACTTC. Translation: CASRQFSGSIYEQYF. Drawing the rest from reference TRBV19 and TRBJ2-7, the complete variable domain is DGGITQSPKYLFRKEGQNVTLSCEQNLNHDAMYWYRQDPGQGLRLIYYSQIVNDFQKGDIAEGYSVSREKKESFPLTVTSAQKNPTAFYLCASRQFSGSIYEQYFGPGTRLTVT.